This T cell receptor (beta chain) was recorded in a study of blood T cell repertoires in COVID-19. Donors in Cohort 3 counted as recovered after two negative PCRs, clearance, or symptom resolution. Assay: immunoSEQ multiplex PCR; the TCRdb copy retains only in-frame clones and omits some. The table has a few hundred thousand clones, 80% to 90% seen once. Germline CDR1 MNHEY, CDR2 SVGAGI. V lost 2 bases and J 7 bases, leaving 8 bases between the germline ends. The CDR3 is 12 amino acids. Source material: PBMCs or T cells enriched from blood (not recorded which). The chain joins TRBV6-5 to TRBJ1-2, with D possibly matching TRBD1 (5 bases). This receptor was identified in a man under 40 who had recovered from COVID-19. Here the CDR3 DNA reads TGTGCCAGCAGTTACGGGGGGGGTGGCTACACCTTC. Amino acids: CASSYGGGGYTF.